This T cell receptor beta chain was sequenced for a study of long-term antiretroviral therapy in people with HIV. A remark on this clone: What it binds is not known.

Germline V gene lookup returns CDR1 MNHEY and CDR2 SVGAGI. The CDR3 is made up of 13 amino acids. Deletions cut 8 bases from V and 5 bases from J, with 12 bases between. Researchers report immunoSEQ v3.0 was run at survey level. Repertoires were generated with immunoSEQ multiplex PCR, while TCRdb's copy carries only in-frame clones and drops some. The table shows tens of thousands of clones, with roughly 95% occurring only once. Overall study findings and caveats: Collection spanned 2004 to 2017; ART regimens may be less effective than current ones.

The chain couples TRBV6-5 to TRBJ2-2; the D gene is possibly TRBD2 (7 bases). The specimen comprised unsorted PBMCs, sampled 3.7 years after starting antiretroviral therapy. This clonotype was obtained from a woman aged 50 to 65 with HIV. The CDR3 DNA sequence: TGTGCCAGCCGGGGGGCCGGGACCGGGGAGCTGTTTTTT. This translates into CASRGAGTGELFF.